Listed below are T cell receptor beta chains from one sample, sequenced in a study of beta chain features in type 1 diabetes. TCRdb's copy holds only in-frame clones and misses some; the assay was immunoSEQ multiplex PCR. The sample lists fewer than 250,000 clones; over 8.5% were seen once. Sequencing used naive CD4+ T cells from blood. These receptors came from a woman under 30 in good health. Each CDR3 is given with its conserved first and last residue. The D gene is left open where the match is weak. Expanded clones are given a class, and other clones once, few, many or no size at all.

cdr3_aa: CASSGPGTANTGELFF
cdr3_nt: TGTGCCAGCAGCGGGCCCGGGACAGCGAACACCGGGGAGCTGTTTTTT
d_call: TRBD1
j_call: TRBJ2-2
clone_size: -
v_call: TRBV5-4
cdr3_length: 16

cdr3_aa: CASKEGQGRIAGELFF
cdr3_nt: TGTGCCAGTAAAGAGGGACAGGGTCGAATCGCCGGGGAGCTGTTTTTT
d_call: TRBD1
j_call: TRBJ2-2
clone_size: -
v_call: TRBV19
cdr3_length: 16

cdr3_aa: CASSLQTGTGGYEQYF
cdr3_nt: TGTGCCAGCAGCCTACAAACCGGGACAGGGGGCTACGAGCAGTACTTC
d_call: TRBD1
j_call: TRBJ2-7
clone_size: few
v_call: TRBV11-2
cdr3_length: 16

cdr3_aa: CASSLSSRGETQYF
cdr3_nt: TGTGCCAGCAGCTTAAGTTCGCGCGGAGAGACCCAGTACTTC
d_call: -
j_call: TRBJ2-5
clone_size: few
v_call: TRBV11-3
cdr3_length: 14

cdr3_aa: CASSSRSVSYNEQFF
cdr3_nt: TGTGCCAGCAGCTCAAGATCAGTCTCCTACAATGAGCAGTTCTTC
d_call: -
j_call: TRBJ2-1
clone_size: -
v_call: TRBV5-4
cdr3_length: 15

cdr3_aa: CATSRDRTEINQPQHF
cdr3_nt: TGTGCCACCAGCAGAGATAGAACAGAGATCAATCAGCCCCAGCATTTT
d_call: -
j_call: TRBJ1-5
clone_size: few
v_call: TRBV15
cdr3_length: 16

cdr3_aa: CASSQTPGQSYGYTF
cdr3_nt: TGTGCCAGCAGCCAGACCCCGGGACAGTCCTATGGCTACACCTTC
d_call: TRBD1
j_call: TRBJ1-2
clone_size: -
v_call: TRBV5-6
cdr3_length: 15

cdr3_aa: CASSLAPAGVPYEQYF
cdr3_nt: TGCGCCAGCAGCTTGGCCCCAGCAGGGGTCCCCTACGAGCAGTACTTC
d_call: -
j_call: TRBJ2-7
clone_size: -
v_call: TRBV5-1
cdr3_length: 16

cdr3_aa: CASSGNVTEAGYTF
cdr3_nt: TGTGCCAGCAGCGGTAATGTTACTGAGGCTGGCTACACCTTC
d_call: -
j_call: TRBJ1-2
clone_size: few
v_call: TRBV9
cdr3_length: 14

cdr3_aa: CASKLQGLRAGELFF
cdr3_nt: TGTGCCAGCAAACTACAGGGGCTCCGAGCCGGGGAGCTGTTTTTT
d_call: TRBD1
j_call: TRBJ2-2
clone_size: few
v_call: TRBV28
cdr3_length: 15

cdr3_aa: CASSLVTDSLYQETQYF
cdr3_nt: TGTGCCAGCAGCTTAGTTACGGACAGCCTCTACCAAGAGACCCAGTACTTC
d_call: -
j_call: TRBJ2-5
clone_size: few
v_call: TRBV7-2
cdr3_length: 17

cdr3_aa: CASSKQGNTEAFF
cdr3_nt: TGTGCCAGCAGCAAGCAGGGGAACACTGAAGCTTTCTTT
d_call: -
j_call: TRBJ1-1
clone_size: -
v_call: TRBV7-2
cdr3_length: 13

cdr3_aa: CASRQGLAGLQETQYF
cdr3_nt: TGTGCCAGCAGGCAAGGACTAGCGGGCCTACAAGAGACCCAGTACTTC
d_call: TRBD2
j_call: TRBJ2-5
clone_size: -
v_call: TRBV7-8
cdr3_length: 16

cdr3_aa: CASSLHMNTEAFF
cdr3_nt: TGTGCCAGCAGCTTACACATGAACACTGAAGCTTTCTTT
d_call: -
j_call: TRBJ1-1
clone_size: -
v_call: TRBV7-3
cdr3_length: 13

cdr3_aa: CASSLAGANTEAFF
cdr3_nt: TGTGCCAGCAGCTTAGCAGGGGCTAACACTGAAGCTTTCTTT
d_call: -
j_call: TRBJ1-1
clone_size: few
v_call: TRBV11-3
cdr3_length: 14

cdr3_aa: CASSLSTGTGGFFTEAFF
cdr3_nt: TGCGCCAGCAGCTTGTCAACCGGGACAGGGGGCTTCTTCACTGAAGCTTTCTTT
d_call: TRBD1
j_call: TRBJ1-1
clone_size: few
v_call: TRBV5-1
cdr3_length: 18

cdr3_aa: CASSADSPGQPQHF
cdr3_nt: TGTGCCAGCAGTGCCGACAGTCCAGGGCAGCCCCAGCATTTT
d_call: -
j_call: TRBJ1-5
clone_size: -
v_call: TRBV2
cdr3_length: 14

cdr3_aa: CASTSLAGGTDTQYF
cdr3_nt: TGTGCCAGCACCTCACTAGCGGGAGGCACAGATACGCAGTATTTT
d_call: TRBD2
j_call: TRBJ2-3
clone_size: -
v_call: TRBV2
cdr3_length: 15

cdr3_aa: CASSQLNIRGDTQYF
cdr3_nt: TGTGCCAGCAGCCAATTGAATATCCGGGGAGATACGCAGTATTTT
d_call: -
j_call: TRBJ2-3
clone_size: -
v_call: TRBV4-2
cdr3_length: 15

cdr3_aa: CASSFHSRETQYF
cdr3_nt: TGCGCCAGCAGCTTCCACTCTAGGGAGACCCAGTACTTC
d_call: -
j_call: TRBJ2-5
clone_size: -
v_call: TRBV5-1
cdr3_length: 13

cdr3_aa: CASSAYLMPGELFF
cdr3_nt: TGTGCCAGCAGTGCCTACCTGATGCCCGGGGAGCTGTTTTTT
d_call: -
j_call: TRBJ2-2
clone_size: -
v_call: TRBV6-1
cdr3_length: 14

cdr3_aa: CASSGAPSSGRAYEQYF
cdr3_nt: TGTGCCAGCAGCGGAGCCCCCAGTAGCGGGAGGGCCTACGAGCAGTACTTC
d_call: TRBD2
j_call: TRBJ2-7
clone_size: -
v_call: TRBV9
cdr3_length: 17

cdr3_aa: CASSLVGGVSQYF
cdr3_nt: TGTGCCAGCAGCTTAGTCGGAGGGGTGTCGCAGTATTTT
d_call: -
j_call: TRBJ2-3
clone_size: few
v_call: TRBV5-4
cdr3_length: 13

cdr3_aa: CASSLGLMNTEAFF
cdr3_nt: TGTGCCAGCAGCTTAGGCCTAATGAACACTGAAGCTTTCTTT
d_call: -
j_call: TRBJ1-1
clone_size: once
v_call: TRBV9
cdr3_length: 14

cdr3_aa: CASSLPGLYADTQYF
cdr3_nt: TGTGCCAGCAGTCTCCCAGGACTTTATGCAGATACGCAGTATTTT
d_call: -
j_call: TRBJ2-3
clone_size: few
v_call: TRBV7-9
cdr3_length: 15

cdr3_aa: CASTSGDAETQYF
cdr3_nt: TGTGCCAGCACTAGCGGGGATGCGGAGACCCAGTACTTC
d_call: TRBD2
j_call: TRBJ2-5
clone_size: few
v_call: TRBV28
cdr3_length: 13

cdr3_aa: CASSLARGRLQETQYF
cdr3_nt: TGTGCCAGCAGCTTAGCTAGGGGGCGCCTCCAAGAGACCCAGTACTTC
d_call: TRBD1
j_call: TRBJ2-5
clone_size: few
v_call: TRBV11-2
cdr3_length: 16

cdr3_aa: CASRPRTLGRGNQPQHF
cdr3_nt: TGTGCCAGCAGGCCGAGGACGTTGGGGCGAGGCAATCAGCCCCAGCATTTT
d_call: -
j_call: TRBJ1-5
clone_size: few
v_call: TRBV28
cdr3_length: 17

cdr3_aa: CASSGTRDREGEQYF
cdr3_nt: TGTGCCAGCAGCGGAACCCGGGACAGGGAAGGCGAGCAGTACTTC
d_call: TRBD1
j_call: TRBJ2-7
clone_size: -
v_call: TRBV5-6
cdr3_length: 15

cdr3_aa: CASSEGQLLYEQYF
cdr3_nt: TGTGCCAGCAGCGAGGGACAGTTACTTTACGAGCAGTACTTC
d_call: TRBD1
j_call: TRBJ2-7
clone_size: few
v_call: TRBV5-4
cdr3_length: 14

cdr3_aa: CAWSTGDGDTQYF
cdr3_nt: TGTGCCTGGAGTACGGGAGATGGAGATACGCAGTATTTT
d_call: -
j_call: TRBJ2-3
clone_size: -
v_call: TRBV30
cdr3_length: 13

cdr3_aa: CASSPRTGSNEKLFF
cdr3_nt: TGTGCCAGCAGTCCTCGGACAGGCTCGAATGAAAAACTGTTTTTT
d_call: TRBD1
j_call: TRBJ1-4
clone_size: few
v_call: TRBV6-5
cdr3_length: 15

cdr3_aa: CAWSVKGVYGYTF
cdr3_nt: TGTGCCTGGAGTGTAAAGGGAGTCTATGGCTACACCTTC
d_call: -
j_call: TRBJ1-2
clone_size: -
v_call: TRBV30
cdr3_length: 13

cdr3_aa: CASSQDETGLAKNIQYF
cdr3_nt: TGCGCCAGCAGCCAAGATGAAACTGGACTAGCCAAAAACATTCAGTACTTC
d_call: -
j_call: TRBJ2-4
clone_size: -
v_call: TRBV4-1
cdr3_length: 17

cdr3_aa: CASSRLPPGHKDYGYTF
cdr3_nt: TGTGCCAGCAGCCGCCTTCCTCCGGGACACAAGGATTATGGCTACACCTTC
d_call: -
j_call: TRBJ1-2
clone_size: few
v_call: TRBV5-4
cdr3_length: 17

cdr3_aa: CASSLRWSSYGYTF
cdr3_nt: TGTGCCAGCAGTTTACGGTGGAGCAGTTATGGCTACACCTTC
d_call: -
j_call: TRBJ1-2
clone_size: -
v_call: TRBV28
cdr3_length: 14

cdr3_aa: CASSLAGDGSPLHF
cdr3_nt: TGTGCCAGCAGCTTGGCAGGGGATGGATCACCCCTCCACTTT
d_call: -
j_call: TRBJ1-6
clone_size: -
v_call: TRBV5-4
cdr3_length: 14

cdr3_aa: CASRNRNYGYTF
cdr3_nt: TGTGCCAGTAGGAACAGGAACTATGGCTACACCTTC
d_call: -
j_call: TRBJ1-2
clone_size: few
v_call: TRBV19
cdr3_length: 12

cdr3_aa: CASSRKQGGPTEAFF
cdr3_nt: TGTGCCAGCTCACGAAAACAGGGGGGGCCCACTGAAGCTTTCTTT
d_call: TRBD1
j_call: TRBJ1-1
clone_size: -
v_call: TRBV18
cdr3_length: 15

cdr3_aa: CASGREVTDTQYF
cdr3_nt: TGTGCCAGCGGACGGGAAGTCACAGATACGCAGTATTTT
d_call: -
j_call: TRBJ2-3
clone_size: few
v_call: TRBV10-3
cdr3_length: 13

cdr3_aa: CASSQDRQGGLNEQFF
cdr3_nt: TGCGCCAGCAGCCAAGATCGACAGGGGGGATTGAATGAGCAGTTCTTC
d_call: TRBD1
j_call: TRBJ2-1
clone_size: -
v_call: TRBV4-1
cdr3_length: 16

cdr3_aa: CASSVGRQRNSPLHF
cdr3_nt: TGTGCCAGCAGCGTAGGAAGACAGAGGAATTCACCCCTCCACTTT
d_call: -
j_call: TRBJ1-6
clone_size: many
v_call: TRBV9
cdr3_length: 15

cdr3_aa: CASSPTGDQPQHF
cdr3_nt: TGTGCCAGCTCCCCGACAGGGGATCAGCCCCAGCATTTT
d_call: TRBD1
j_call: TRBJ1-5
clone_size: few
v_call: TRBV18
cdr3_length: 13

cdr3_aa: CASSLRLAGGPQDEQFF
cdr3_nt: TGCGCCAGCAGCTTGAGGTTAGCGGGAGGGCCTCAGGATGAGCAGTTCTTC
d_call: TRBD2
j_call: TRBJ2-1
clone_size: few
v_call: TRBV5-1
cdr3_length: 17

cdr3_aa: CASSLVAGAHGYTF
cdr3_nt: TGTGCCAGCAGCTTGGTGGCAGGGGCCCATGGCTACACCTTC
d_call: -
j_call: TRBJ1-2
clone_size: -
v_call: TRBV5-5
cdr3_length: 14

cdr3_aa: CACQGQRTDTQYF
cdr3_nt: TGTGCCTGTCAGGGACAGCGCACAGATACGCAGTATTTT
d_call: TRBD1
j_call: TRBJ2-3
clone_size: -
v_call: TRBV30
cdr3_length: 13

cdr3_aa: CATNLAGVWNEQFF
cdr3_nt: TGTGCCACCAACCTAGCGGGAGTATGGAATGAGCAGTTCTTC
d_call: TRBD2
j_call: TRBJ2-1
clone_size: -
v_call: TRBV2
cdr3_length: 14

cdr3_aa: CASSPVQGERKTQYF
cdr3_nt: TGTGCCAGCAGCCCGGTCCAGGGGGAAAGGAAGACCCAGTACTTC
d_call: TRBD1
j_call: TRBJ2-5
clone_size: -
v_call: TRBV5-4
cdr3_length: 15

cdr3_aa: CASSRTETSGGYNEQFF
cdr3_nt: TGTGCCAGCAGCCGAACGGAGACTAGCGGGGGCTACAATGAGCAGTTCTTC
d_call: TRBD2
j_call: TRBJ2-1
clone_size: -
v_call: TRBV5-8
cdr3_length: 17